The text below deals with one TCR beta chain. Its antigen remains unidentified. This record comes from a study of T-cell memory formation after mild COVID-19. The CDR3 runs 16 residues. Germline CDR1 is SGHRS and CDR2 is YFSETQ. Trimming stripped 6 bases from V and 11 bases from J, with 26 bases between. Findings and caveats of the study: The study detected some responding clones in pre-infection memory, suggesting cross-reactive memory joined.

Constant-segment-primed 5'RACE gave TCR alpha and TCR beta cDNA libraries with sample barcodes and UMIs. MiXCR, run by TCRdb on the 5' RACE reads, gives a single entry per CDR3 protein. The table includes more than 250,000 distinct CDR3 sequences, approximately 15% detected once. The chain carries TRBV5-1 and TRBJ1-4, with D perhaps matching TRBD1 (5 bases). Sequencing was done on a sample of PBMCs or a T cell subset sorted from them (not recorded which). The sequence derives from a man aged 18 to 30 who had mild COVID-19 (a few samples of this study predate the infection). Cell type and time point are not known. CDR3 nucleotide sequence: TGCGCCAGCACCCAAACCGGGCCAAATGGGGACGAGAAACTGTTTTTT. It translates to CASTQTGPNGDEKLFF.